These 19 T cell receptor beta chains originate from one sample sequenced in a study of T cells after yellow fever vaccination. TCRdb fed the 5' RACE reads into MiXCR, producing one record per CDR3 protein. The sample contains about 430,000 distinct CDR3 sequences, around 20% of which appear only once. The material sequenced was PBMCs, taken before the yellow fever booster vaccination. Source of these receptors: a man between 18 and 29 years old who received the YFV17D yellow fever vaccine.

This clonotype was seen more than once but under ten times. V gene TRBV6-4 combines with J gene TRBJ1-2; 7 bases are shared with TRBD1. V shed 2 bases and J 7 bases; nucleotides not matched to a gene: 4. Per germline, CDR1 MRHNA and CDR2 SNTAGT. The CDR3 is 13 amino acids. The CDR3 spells CASSDHRGSGYTF. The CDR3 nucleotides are TGTGCCAGCAGTGACCACAGGGGATCTGGCTACACCTTC.

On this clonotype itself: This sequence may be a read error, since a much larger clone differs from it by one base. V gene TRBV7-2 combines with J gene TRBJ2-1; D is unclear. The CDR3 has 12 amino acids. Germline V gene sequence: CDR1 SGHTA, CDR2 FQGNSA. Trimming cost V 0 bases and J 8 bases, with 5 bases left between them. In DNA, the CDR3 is TGTGCCAGCAGCTTAGCTTACTATGAGCAGTTCTTC. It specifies CASSLAYYEQFF.

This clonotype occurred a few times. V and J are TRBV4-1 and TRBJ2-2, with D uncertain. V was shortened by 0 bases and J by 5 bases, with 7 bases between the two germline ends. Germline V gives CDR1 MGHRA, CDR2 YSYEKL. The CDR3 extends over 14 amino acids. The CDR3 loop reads CASSQDLWTGELFF. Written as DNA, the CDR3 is TGCGCCAGCAGCCAAGACTTATGGACCGGGGAGCTGTTTTTT.

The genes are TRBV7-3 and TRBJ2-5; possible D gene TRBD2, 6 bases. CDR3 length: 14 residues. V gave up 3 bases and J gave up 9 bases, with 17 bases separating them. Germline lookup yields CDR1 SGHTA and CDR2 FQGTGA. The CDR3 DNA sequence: TGTGCCAGCAGCTTCGGGACTGCCGTTGTCGCCCAGTACTTC. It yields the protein CASSFGTAVVAQYF.

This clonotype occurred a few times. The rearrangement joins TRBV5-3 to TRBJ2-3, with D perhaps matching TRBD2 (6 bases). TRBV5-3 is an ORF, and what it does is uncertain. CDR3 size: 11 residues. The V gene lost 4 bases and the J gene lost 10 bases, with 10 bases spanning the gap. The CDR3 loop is CARSPGTPQYF. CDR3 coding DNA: TGTGCCAGAAGCCCCGGGACTCCGCAGTATTTT.

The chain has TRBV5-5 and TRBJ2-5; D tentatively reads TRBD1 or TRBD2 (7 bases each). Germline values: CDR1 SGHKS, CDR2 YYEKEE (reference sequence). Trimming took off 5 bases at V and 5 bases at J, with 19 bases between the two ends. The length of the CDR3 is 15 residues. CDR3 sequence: CASSWTGQGGETQYF. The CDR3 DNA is TGTGCCAGCAGTTGGACCGGTCAGGGGGGGGAGACCCAGTACTTC.

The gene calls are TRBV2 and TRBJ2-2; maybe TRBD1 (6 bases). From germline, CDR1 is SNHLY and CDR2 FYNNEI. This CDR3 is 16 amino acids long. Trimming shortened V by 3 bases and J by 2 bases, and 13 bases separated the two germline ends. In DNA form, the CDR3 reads TGTGCCAGCAGTGAGAGACAGGCCCAAAACACCGGGGAGCTGTTTTTT. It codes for CASSERQAQNTGELFF. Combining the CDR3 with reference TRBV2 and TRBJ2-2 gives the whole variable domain EPEVTQTPSHQVTQMGQEVILRCVPISNHLYFYWYRQILGQKVEFLVSFYNNEISEKSEIFDDQFSVERPDGSNFTLKIRSTKLEDSAMYFCASSERQAQNTGELFFGEGSRLTVL.

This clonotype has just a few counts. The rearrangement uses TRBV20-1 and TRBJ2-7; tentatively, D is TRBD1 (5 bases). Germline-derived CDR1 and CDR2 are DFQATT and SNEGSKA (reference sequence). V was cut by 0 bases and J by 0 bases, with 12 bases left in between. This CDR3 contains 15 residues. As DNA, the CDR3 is TGCAGTGCTAGAGATGCAGGGCCCAGCTCCTACGAGCAGTACTTC. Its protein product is CSARDAGPSSYEQYF.

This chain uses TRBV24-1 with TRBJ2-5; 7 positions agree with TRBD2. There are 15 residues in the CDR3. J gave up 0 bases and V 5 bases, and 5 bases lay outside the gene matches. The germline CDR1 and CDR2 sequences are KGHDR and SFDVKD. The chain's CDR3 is CATSVARGDQETQYF. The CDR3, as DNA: TGTGCCACCAGTGTCGCACGGGGGGACCAAGAGACCCAGTACTTC.

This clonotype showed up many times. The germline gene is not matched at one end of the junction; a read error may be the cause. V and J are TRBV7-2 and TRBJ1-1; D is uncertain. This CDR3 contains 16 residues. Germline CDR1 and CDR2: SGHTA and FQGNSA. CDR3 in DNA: TGTGCCAGCAGCTTAGTGGCAGGATTGGGCTACACTGAAACTTTCTTT. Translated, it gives CASSLVAGLGYTETFF.

This chain's CDR3 is CASSMFSGTVGETQYF. The CDR3 nucleotides read TGTGCCAGCAGCATGTTTTCCGGGACGGTGGGGGAGACCCAGTACTTC. The gene calls are TRBV7-6 and TRBJ2-5; perhaps D is TRBD1 or TRBD2 (5 bases each). V gave up 5 bases and J gave up 5 bases, with 21 bases separating them. The germline gives CDR1 SGHVS, CDR2 FNYEAQ. There are 16 residues in the CDR3. Looking up the rest from reference TRBV7-6 and TRBJ2-5 gives the full variable domain: GAGVSQSPRYKVTKRGQDVALRCDPISGHVSLYWYRQALGQGPEFLTYFNYEAQQDKSGLPNDRFSAERPEGSISTLTIQRTEQRDSAMYRCASSMFSGTVGETQYFGPGTRLLVL.

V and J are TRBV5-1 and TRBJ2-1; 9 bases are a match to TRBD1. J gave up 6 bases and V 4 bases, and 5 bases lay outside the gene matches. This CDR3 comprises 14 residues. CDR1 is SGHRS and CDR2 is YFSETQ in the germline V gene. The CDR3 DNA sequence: TGCGCCAGCAGCCCCCGGGACAGGGTCAATGAGCAGTTCTTC. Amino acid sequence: CASSPRDRVNEQFF.

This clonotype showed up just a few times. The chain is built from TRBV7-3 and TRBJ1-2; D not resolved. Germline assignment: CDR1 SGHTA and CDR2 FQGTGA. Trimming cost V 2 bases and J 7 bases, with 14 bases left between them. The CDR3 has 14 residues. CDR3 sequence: CASSLGNSLGGYTF. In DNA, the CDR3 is TGTGCCAGCAGCTTAGGGAACAGCTTGGGTGGCTACACCTTC.

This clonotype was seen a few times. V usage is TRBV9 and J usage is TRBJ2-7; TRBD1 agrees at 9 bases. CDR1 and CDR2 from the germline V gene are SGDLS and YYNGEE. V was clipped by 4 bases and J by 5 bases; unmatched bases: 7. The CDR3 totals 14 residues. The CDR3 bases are TGTGCCAGCAGCCCAGGGACAGGGAGCAACGAGCAGTACTTC. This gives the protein CASSPGTGSNEQYF.

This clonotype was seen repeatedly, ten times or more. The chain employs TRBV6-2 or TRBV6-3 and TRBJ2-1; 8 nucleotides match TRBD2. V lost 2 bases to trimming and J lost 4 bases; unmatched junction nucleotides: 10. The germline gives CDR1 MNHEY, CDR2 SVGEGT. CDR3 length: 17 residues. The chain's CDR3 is CASSYPPVAGQYNEQFF. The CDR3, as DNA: TGTGCCAGCAGTTACCCCCCCGTAGCGGGGCAGTACAATGAGCAGTTCTTC.

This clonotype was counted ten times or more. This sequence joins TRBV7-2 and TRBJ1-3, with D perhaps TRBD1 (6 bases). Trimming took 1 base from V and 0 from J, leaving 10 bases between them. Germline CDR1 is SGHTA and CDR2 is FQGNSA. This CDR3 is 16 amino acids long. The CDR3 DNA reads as TGTGCCAGCAGCTTAGGGGGGCCCGCCTCTGGAAACACCATATATTTT. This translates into CASSLGGPASGNTIYF.

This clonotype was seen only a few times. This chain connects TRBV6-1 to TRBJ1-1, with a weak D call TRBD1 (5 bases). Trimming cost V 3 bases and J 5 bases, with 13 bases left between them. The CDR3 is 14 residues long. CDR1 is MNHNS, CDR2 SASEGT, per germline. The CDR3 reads CASSDQGGKTEAFF. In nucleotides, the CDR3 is TGTGCCAGCAGTGATCAGGGAGGAAAGACTGAAGCTTTCTTT.

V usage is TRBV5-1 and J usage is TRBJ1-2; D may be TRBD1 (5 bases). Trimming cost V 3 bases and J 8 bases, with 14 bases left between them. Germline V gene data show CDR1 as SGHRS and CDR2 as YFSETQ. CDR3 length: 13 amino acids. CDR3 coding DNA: TGCGCCAGCAGCTGGGCGGGCAGGGCCGGCTACACCTTC. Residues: CASSWAGRAGYTF.

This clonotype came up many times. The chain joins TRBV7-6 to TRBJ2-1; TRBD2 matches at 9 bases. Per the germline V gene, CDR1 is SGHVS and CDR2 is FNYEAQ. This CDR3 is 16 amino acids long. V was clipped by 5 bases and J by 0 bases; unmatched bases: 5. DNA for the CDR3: TGTGCCAGCAGCCCAAGCGGGGGGAGCTCCTACAATGAGCAGTTCTTC. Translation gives CASSPSGGSSYNEQFF.